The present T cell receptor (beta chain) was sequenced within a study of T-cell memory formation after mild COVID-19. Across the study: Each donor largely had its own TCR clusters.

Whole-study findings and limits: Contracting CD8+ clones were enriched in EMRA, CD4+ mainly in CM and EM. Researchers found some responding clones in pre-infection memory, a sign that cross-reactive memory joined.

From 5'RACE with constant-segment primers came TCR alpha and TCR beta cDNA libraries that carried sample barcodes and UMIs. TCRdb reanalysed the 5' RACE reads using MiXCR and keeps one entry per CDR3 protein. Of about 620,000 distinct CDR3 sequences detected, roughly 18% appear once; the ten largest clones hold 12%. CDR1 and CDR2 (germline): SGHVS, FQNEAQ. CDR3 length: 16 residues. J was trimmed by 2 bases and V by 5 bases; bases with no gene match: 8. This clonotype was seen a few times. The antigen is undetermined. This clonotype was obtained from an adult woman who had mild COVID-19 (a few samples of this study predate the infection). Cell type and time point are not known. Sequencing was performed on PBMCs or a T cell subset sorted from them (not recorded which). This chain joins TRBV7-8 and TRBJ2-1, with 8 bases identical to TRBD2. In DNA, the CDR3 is TGTGCCAGCAGCAGCGGTGAGGGACTAGCCTACAATGAGCAGTTCTTC. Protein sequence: CASSSGEGLAYNEQFF.